The 8 T cell receptor beta chains below were found in one sample sequenced in a study of OX40 agonist ivuxolimab in advanced cancers. Generated by immunoSEQ multiplex PCR, the TCRdb table keeps only in-frame clones and is missing some. The sample shows around 94,000 clones, under 85% of them seen only once. Sequences were derived from CD4+ or CD8+ T cells sorted from blood, sampled in a trial of the OX40 agonist ivuxolimab. The receptor set was obtained from an adult with an advanced solid tumor such as melanoma, head and neck, liver or kidney cancer.

DNA of the CDR3: TGTGCCAGCAGTCCTGAGACCGGGACTAGCGGCTATGAGCAGTTCTTC. Its translation: CASSPETGTSGYEQFF. V is TRBV28 and J is TRBJ2-1; 11 nucleotides agree with TRBD2. Germline loops: CDR1 MDHEN, CDR2 SYDVKM. The CDR3 loop spans 16 amino acids. Trimming at V came to 5 bases and at J to 8 bases, leaving 11 bases not matched to a gene.

J is TRBJ1-1 and V is TRBV5-5; D ambiguous. Trimming stripped 0 bases from V and 11 bases from J, with 17 bases between. CDR3 length equals 14 residues. CDR1 and CDR2 from the germline V gene are SGHKS and YYEKEE (reference sequence). This CDR3 reads CASSLDLAGWFAFF. CDR3 sequence (DNA): TGTGCCAGCAGCTTGGATTTGGCCGGATGGTTTGCTTTCTTT.

V gene TRBV7-3 combines with J gene TRBJ2-1, with D possibly TRBD2 on 6 matching bases. Looked up from germline, CDR1 is SGHTA and CDR2 is FQGTGA. CDR3 length equals 13 residues. The V gene lost 2 bases and the J gene lost 5 bases, with 7 bases spanning the gap. CDR3 coding DNA: TGTGCCAGCAGCTTAGCGGGGAACAATGAGCAGTTCTTC. Its protein product is CASSLAGNNEQFF.

The chain combines TRBV7-3 with TRBJ2-1; D may be TRBD2 (6 bases). CDR3 size: 12 residues. V was trimmed by 2 bases and J by 15 bases, leaving 14 bases between them. Germline V CDR1 and CDR2: SGHTA, FQGTGA. CDR3 in DNA: TGTGCCAGCAGCTTAGATGCGGGACCCCCGTTCTTC. This gives the protein CASSLDAGPPFF. Looking up the rest from reference TRBV7-3 and TRBJ2-1 gives the full variable domain: GAGVSQTPSNKVTEKGKYVELRCDPISGHTALYWYRQSLGQGPEFLIYFQGTGAADDSGLPNDRFFAVRPEGSVSTLKIQRTERGDSAVYLCASSLDAGPPFFGPGTRLTVL.

This clone was seen only once. CDR3 region: CASSLDILSYEQYF. The DNA of the CDR3 is TGCGCCAGCAGCTTGGACATTCTCTCCTACGAGCAGTACTTC. This chain connects TRBV5-1 to TRBJ2-7, with no clear D. In germline, CDR1 is SGHRS, CDR2 YFSETQ. CDR3 length: 14 residues. The V end was cut by 0 bases, the J end by 0 bases, with 7 bases between.

V and J are TRBV2 and TRBJ2-7; a weak D match, TRBD1 (6 bases). The CDR3 covers 15 residues. Germline V gene lookup returns CDR1 SNHLY and CDR2 FYNNEI. The V end was cut by 6 bases, the J end by 2 bases, with 17 bases between. The CDR3 is CASSYLGASTYEQYF. As DNA, the CDR3 is TGTGCCAGCAGCTATTTGGGGGCCTCTACCTACGAGCAGTACTTC.

The gene calls are TRBV5-6 and TRBJ2-7; no clear D gene. This CDR3 region has 14 residues. Germline CDR1 and CDR2: SGHDT and YYEEEE. V lost 0 bases and J lost 1, with 8 bases in between. CDR3 sequence (DNA): TGTGCCAGCAGCTTGGGGCTGGGATCCTACGAGCAGTACTTC. It translates to CASSLGLGSYEQYF. Full variable domain (missing parts from reference TRBV5-6 and TRBJ2-7): DAGVTQSPTHLIKTRGQQVTLRCSPKSGHDTVSWYQQALGQGPQFIFQYYEEEERQRGNFPDRFSGHQFPNYSSELNVNALLLGDSALYLCASSLGLGSYEQYFGPGTRLTVT.

V gene TRBV4-2 combines with J gene TRBJ2-7, with D tentatively TRBD1 (6 bases). V was clipped by 4 bases and J by 11 bases, with 33 bases between them. This CDR3 spans 18 amino acids. Germline V gene data show CDR1 as LGHNA and CDR2 as YNFKEQ. The CDR3 region has the DNA TGTGCCAGCAGCCGCCCCGGGACACAGACCGGGATCCCACGCGGAAAGTACTTC. The encoded protein is CASSRPGTQTGIPRGKYF.